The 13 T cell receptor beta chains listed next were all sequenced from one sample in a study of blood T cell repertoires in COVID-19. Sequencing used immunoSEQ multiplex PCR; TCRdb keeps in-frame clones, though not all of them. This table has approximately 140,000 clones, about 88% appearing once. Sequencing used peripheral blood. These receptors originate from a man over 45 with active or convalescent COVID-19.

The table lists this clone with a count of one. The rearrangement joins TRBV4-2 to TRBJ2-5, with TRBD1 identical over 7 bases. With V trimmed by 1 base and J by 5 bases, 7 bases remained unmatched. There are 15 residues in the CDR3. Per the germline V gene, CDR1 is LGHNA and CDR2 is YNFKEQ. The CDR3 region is CASSQARQGGETQYF. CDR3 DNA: TGTGCCAGCAGCCAAGCCCGACAGGGTGGGGAGACCCAGTACTTC.

CDR3 coding DNA: TGTGCCAGCTCCGGCGGGGGACAGGGGTACACTGAAGCTTTCTTT. Residues: CASSGGGQGYTEAFF. V gene TRBV28 combines with J gene TRBJ1-1, with TRBD1 matching 10 bases. The CDR3 length is 15 residues. The J segment lost 3 bases and the V segment lost 8 bases, leaving 9 bases of the junction unmatched. Germline V gene sequence: CDR1 MDHEN, CDR2 SYDVKM.

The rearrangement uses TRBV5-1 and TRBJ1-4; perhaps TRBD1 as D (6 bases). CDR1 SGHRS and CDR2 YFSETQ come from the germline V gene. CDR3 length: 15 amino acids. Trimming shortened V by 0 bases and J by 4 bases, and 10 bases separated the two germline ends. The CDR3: CASSLVGTNNEKLFF. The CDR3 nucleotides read TGCGCCAGCAGCTTGGTGGGGACAAATAATGAAAAACTGTTTTTT.

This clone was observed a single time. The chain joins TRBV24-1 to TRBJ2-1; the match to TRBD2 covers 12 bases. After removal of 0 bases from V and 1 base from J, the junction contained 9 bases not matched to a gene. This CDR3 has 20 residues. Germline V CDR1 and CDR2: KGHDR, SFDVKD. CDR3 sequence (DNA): TGTGCCACCAGTGATTTGGGGCTAGCGGGAGGGCCGGGGTCCTACAATGAGCAGTTCTTC. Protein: CATSDLGLAGGPGSYNEQFF.

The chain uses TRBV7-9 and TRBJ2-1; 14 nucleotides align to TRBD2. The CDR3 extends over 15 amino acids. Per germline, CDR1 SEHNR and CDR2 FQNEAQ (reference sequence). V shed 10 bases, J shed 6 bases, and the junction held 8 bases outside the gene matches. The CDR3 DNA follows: TGTGCCACCTCGACCGGACTAGCGGGAGGCAATGAGCAGTTCTTC. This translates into CATSTGLAGGNEQFF.

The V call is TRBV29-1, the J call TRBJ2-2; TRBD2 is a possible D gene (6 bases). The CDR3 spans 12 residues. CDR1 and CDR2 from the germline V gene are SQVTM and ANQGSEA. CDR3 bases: TGCCGCGCGGGACTTCTCACCGGGGAGCTGTTTTTT. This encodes CRAGLLTGELFF.

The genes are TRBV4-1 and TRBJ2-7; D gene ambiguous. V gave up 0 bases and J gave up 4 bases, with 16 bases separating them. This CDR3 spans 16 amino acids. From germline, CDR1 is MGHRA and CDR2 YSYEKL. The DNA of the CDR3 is TGCGCCAGCAGCCAAGAGGAGAGGCGTCTCAAGTACGAGCAGTACTTC. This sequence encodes CASSQEERRLKYEQYF.

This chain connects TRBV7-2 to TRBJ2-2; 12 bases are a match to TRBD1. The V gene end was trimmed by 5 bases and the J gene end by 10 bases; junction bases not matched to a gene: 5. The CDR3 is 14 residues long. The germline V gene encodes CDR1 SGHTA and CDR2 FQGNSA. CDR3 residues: CASSPGQGASELFF. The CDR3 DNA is TGTGCCAGCAGCCCGGGACAGGGGGCGTCGGAGCTGTTTTTT.

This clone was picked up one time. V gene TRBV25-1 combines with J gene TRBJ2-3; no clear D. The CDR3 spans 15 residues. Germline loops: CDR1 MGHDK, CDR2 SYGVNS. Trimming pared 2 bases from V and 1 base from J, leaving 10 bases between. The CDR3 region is CASSEGSRRTDTQYF. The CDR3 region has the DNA TGTGCCAGCAGTGAAGGTAGCAGACGCACAGATACGCAGTATTTT.

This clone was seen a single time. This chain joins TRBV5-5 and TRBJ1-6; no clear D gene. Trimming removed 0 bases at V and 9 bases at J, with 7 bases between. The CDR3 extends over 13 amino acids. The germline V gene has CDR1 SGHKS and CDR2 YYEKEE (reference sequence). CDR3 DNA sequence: TGTGCCAGCAGCTTGGAGCACCCTTCACCCCTCCACTTT. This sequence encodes CASSLEHPSPLHF.

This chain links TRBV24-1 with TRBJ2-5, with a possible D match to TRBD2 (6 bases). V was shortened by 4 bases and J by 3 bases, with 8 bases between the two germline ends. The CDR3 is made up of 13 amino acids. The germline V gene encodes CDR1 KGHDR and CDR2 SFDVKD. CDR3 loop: CATSEGTEETQYF. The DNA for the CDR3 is TGTGCCACCAGTGAGGGGACTGAAGAGACCCAGTACTTC.

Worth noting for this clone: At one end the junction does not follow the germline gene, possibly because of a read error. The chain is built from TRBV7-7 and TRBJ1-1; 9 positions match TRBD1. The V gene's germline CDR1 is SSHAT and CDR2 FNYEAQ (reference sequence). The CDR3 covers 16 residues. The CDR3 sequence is CASSLGQGKGNTEAFF. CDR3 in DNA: TGTGCTAGCAGCCTTGGACAGGGGAAGGGGAACACTGAAGCTTTCTTT. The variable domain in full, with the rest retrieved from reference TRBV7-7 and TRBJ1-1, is GAGVSQSPRYKVTKRGQDVTLRCDPISSHATLYWYQQALGQGPEFLTYFNYEAQPDKSGLPSDRFSAERPEGSISTLTIQRTEQRDSAMYRCASSLGQGKGNTEAFFGQGTRLTVV.

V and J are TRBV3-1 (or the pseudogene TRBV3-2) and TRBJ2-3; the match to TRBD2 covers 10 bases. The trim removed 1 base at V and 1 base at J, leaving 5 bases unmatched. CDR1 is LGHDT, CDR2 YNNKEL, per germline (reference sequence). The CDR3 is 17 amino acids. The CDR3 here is CASSQVELAGGTDTQYF. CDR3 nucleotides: TGTGCCAGCAGCCAAGTCGAGCTAGCGGGAGGCACAGATACGCAGTATTTT.